This TCR beta chain was sequenced for a study of OX40 agonist ivuxolimab in advanced cancers. Sequencing used immunoSEQ multiplex PCR; TCRdb keeps in-frame clones, though not all of them. The data show 75,000 to 95,000 clones, roughly 90% seen once. Material: CD4+ or CD8+ T cells sorted from blood, obtained in a trial of the OX40 agonist ivuxolimab. This TCR derives from an adult with an advanced solid tumor such as melanoma, head and neck, liver or kidney cancer.

The CDR3 sequence: CASSLAGLNEQYF. In nucleotides, the CDR3 is TGTGCCAGCAGCTTAGCGGGCCTAAACGAGCAGTACTTC. This chain connects TRBV7-6 to TRBJ2-7, with D hard to call. The V end lost 0 bases, the J end lost 5 bases, and 8 bases lay between the germline ends. The CDR3 loop spans 13 amino acids. CDR1 is SGHVS, CDR2 FNYEAQ, per germline.